Presented here are 23 T cell receptor beta chains from one specimen sequenced in a study of blood T cell repertoires in COVID-19. Produced via immunoSEQ multiplex PCR; TCRdb's table is partial and in-frame only. The sample has roughly 250,000 clones; 70% to 90% are singletons. The specimen was PBMCs or T cells enriched from blood (not recorded which). All receptors derive from a man aged 50-60 years who had been exposed to COVID-19.

The chain's CDR3 is CASSQVTGGADYGYTF. The CDR3 DNA reads as TGTGCCAGCAGCCAGGTTACAGGAGGGGCCGACTATGGCTACACCTTC. The chain links TRBV4-2 to TRBJ1-2, with a weak D call TRBD1 (5 bases). V lost 3 bases to trimming and J lost 3 bases, with 17 bases between them. This CDR3 is built from 16 residues. Germline values: CDR1 LGHNA, CDR2 YNFKEQ.

This sequence joins TRBV6-1 and TRBJ1-2, with no clear D. V shed 1 base and J shed 4 bases, with 10 bases lying between them. Germline CDR1 and CDR2: MNHNS and SASEGT. The CDR3 runs to 14 residues. CDR3 residues: CASSEDPLSYGYTF. CDR3 DNA: TGTGCCAGCAGTGAAGATCCGTTATCCTATGGCTACACCTTC.

The CDR3 bases are TGCGCCAGCAGCTTGGGACTAGCGGGAGGGGGCAATGAGCAGTTCTTC. This translates into CASSLGLAGGGNEQFF. The chain recombines TRBV5-1 with TRBJ2-1, with TRBD2 identical over 14 bases. The V and J ends lost 0 bases and 6 bases, in that order; junction bases with no gene match: 2. The CDR3 covers 16 residues. Germline V gene data show CDR1 as SGHRS and CDR2 as YFSETQ.

V usage is TRBV3-1 (or the pseudogene TRBV3-2) and J usage is TRBJ2-1, with TRBD1 matching over 12 bases. This CDR3 contains 16 residues. V lost 4 bases, J lost 12 bases, and 13 bases stayed unmatched. Looked up from germline, CDR1 is LGHDT and CDR2 is YNNKEL (reference sequence). Written as DNA, the CDR3 is TGTGCCAGCAGCCCCATGGCCGGGACAGGGGGCTCGGGGCAGTTCTTC. Amino acids: CASSPMAGTGGSGQFF.

This chain links TRBV28 with TRBJ1-2; a possible D gene is TRBD1 (6 bases). V was shortened by 5 bases and J by 7 bases, with 20 bases between the two germline ends. CDR3 length equals 15 residues. Germline V gene sequence: CDR1 MDHEN, CDR2 SYDVKM. CDR3 residues: CASSPSLGGAGGYTF. DNA of the CDR3: TGTGCCAGCAGTCCCTCCCTGGGGGGGGCGGGTGGCTACACCTTC.

The rearrangement joins TRBV9 to TRBJ2-1; D possibly corresponds to TRBD2 (5 bases). The CDR3 runs 16 residues. Germline V CDR1 and CDR2: SGDLS, YYNGEE. Trimming cost V 3 bases and J 0 bases, with 13 bases left between them. The CDR3 DNA reads as TGTGCCAGCAGCGCCTCGGGGTGGAGCTCCTACAATGAGCAGTTCTTC. Translation gives CASSASGWSSYNEQFF. Together with reference TRBV9 and TRBJ2-1, the CDR3 gives the full variable domain: DSGVTQTPKHLITATGQRVTLRCSPRSGDLSVYWYQQSLDQGLQFLIQYYNGEERAKGNILERFSAQQFPDLHSELNLSSLELGDSALYFCASSASGWSSYNEQFFGPGTRLTVL.

The genes are TRBV7-3 and TRBJ2-1, with 10 bases that match TRBD2. J lost 8 bases, V lost 5 bases, and 12 bases had no gene match. Germline V gene data show CDR1 as SGHTA and CDR2 as FQGTGA. The length of the CDR3 is 16 residues. CDR3 coding DNA: TGTGCCAGCAGCCTGCAAAAGCGGGGGGGATTGGATGAGCAGTTCTTC. Translating it yields CASSLQKRGGLDEQFF.

The CDR3, as DNA: TGTGCCACCAGTGCTGGAGGCACTGAAGCTTTCTTT. Its translation: CATSAGGTEAFF. This rearrangement joins TRBV24-1 to TRBJ1-1; D uncertain. Trimming took 5 bases from V and 4 from J, leaving 7 bases between them. CDR1 is KGHDR, CDR2 SFDVKD, per germline. This CDR3 has 12 residues.

The chain has TRBV5-1 and TRBJ2-1; D is perhaps TRBD2 (5 bases). The CDR3 covers 14 residues. Germline V gene sequence: CDR1 SGHRS, CDR2 YFSETQ. V was trimmed by 4 bases and J by 5 bases, leaving 13 bases between them. In DNA, the CDR3 is TGCGCCAGCAGCACACCATCCGGGGACAATGAGCAGTTCTTC. Its translation is CASSTPSGDNEQFF.

This clone has just a few counts. The CDR3 DNA reads as TGTGCCAGCAGTTCAATTACTAGCGGAGGCTCCTACGAGCAGTACGTC. Its translation: CASSSITSGGSYEQYV. The chain has TRBV28 and TRBJ2-7; 8 bases are shared with TRBD2. Looked up from germline, CDR1 is MDHEN and CDR2 is SYDVKM. The trim removed 4 bases at V and 0 bases at J, leaving 8 bases unmatched. CDR3 length: 16 residues.

The chain has TRBV15 and TRBJ1-4; TRBD1 aligns across 7 bases. Germline loops: CDR1 LNHNV, CDR2 YYDKDF (reference sequence). With 1 base clipped from V and 8 bases from J, the junction kept 7 bases outside the gene matches. The CDR3 covers 15 residues. Here the CDR3 reads CATSRGNRGGEKLFF. In nucleotides, the CDR3 is TGTGCCACCAGCAGAGGAAACAGGGGTGGGGAAAAACTGTTTTTT.

This clone was counted a single time. This rearrangement joins TRBV5-1 to TRBJ1-2; 7 positions match TRBD1. Germline loops: CDR1 SGHRS, CDR2 YFSETQ. Losses at the gene ends were 0 bases for V and 2 bases for J; bases not matched to a gene: 4. The CDR3 covers 15 residues. CDR3 amino acids: CASSLATGENYGYTF. The CDR3 DNA reads as TGCGCCAGCAGCTTGGCTACAGGGGAGAACTATGGCTACACCTTC.

This sequence joins TRBV21-1 and TRBJ2-1; the listed D gene, TRBD2, was not tested against the DNA. TRBV21-1 is shown as a pseudogene. The CDR3 is made up of 20 amino acids. The chain's CDR3 is CASSRQGLAGTSSSYNEQFF. CDR3 in DNA: TGTGCCAGCAGCAGACAGGGGCTAGCGGGAACCTCGAGCTCCTACAATGAGCAGTTCTTC.

This clone was found a few times. The V gene is TRBV30, the J gene TRBJ1-4, with D possibly TRBD1 on 6 matching bases. CDR3 length equals 15 residues. CDR1 and CDR2 (germline): GTSNPN, SVGIG (reference sequence). V was shortened by 1 base and J by 8 bases, with 17 bases between the two germline ends. The CDR3 nucleotides read TGTGCCTGGAGTGGGCAACAGGGTTTCGGGGAAAAACTGTTTTTT. Its protein is CAWSGQQGFGEKLFF.

This sequence joins TRBV4-2 and TRBJ2-3, with D perhaps matching TRBD1 (5 bases). Germline assignment: CDR1 LGHNA and CDR2 YNFKEQ. This CDR3 is 16 amino acids long. Deletions cut 0 bases from V and 1 base from J, with 11 bases between. The CDR3 reads CASSQDTRVGTDTQYF. In nucleotides, the CDR3 is TGTGCCAGCAGCCAAGATACCAGGGTAGGCACAGATACGCAGTATTTT.

This rearrangement joins TRBV20-1 to TRBJ1-4; possibly TRBD1 for D (6 bases). The CDR3 is made up of 15 amino acids. V was clipped by 3 bases and J by 7 bases, with 18 bases between them. In germline, CDR1 is DFQATT, CDR2 SNEGSKA (reference sequence). The CDR3 here is CSASEGGGLIEKLFF. CDR3 DNA sequence: TGCAGTGCTAGTGAAGGGGGGGGCCTGATTGAAAAACTGTTTTTT.

The V and J genes are TRBV9 and TRBJ2-7, with a tentative D call TRBD1 (7 bases). V lost 0 bases and J lost 7, with 23 bases in between. The CDR3 runs to 17 residues. CDR1 SGDLS and CDR2 YYNGEE come from the germline V gene. In DNA form, the CDR3 reads TGTGCCAGCAGCGTAGGTTCCAGGGGGTCCCCTCGGGGGGAGCAGTACTTC. Encoded protein: CASSVGSRGSPRGEQYF.

The chain couples TRBV28 to TRBJ2-2; D is ambiguous. Germline V lookup: CDR1 MDHEN, CDR2 SYDVKM. Deletions cut 1 base from V and 2 bases from J, with 2 bases between. This CDR3 is 13 amino acids long. The CDR3 DNA reads TGTGCCAGCAGTTTATCTAACACCGGGGAGCTGTTTTTT. Residues: CASSLSNTGELFF.

The chain couples TRBV6-5 to TRBJ2-7; D is unresolved. The germline V gene has CDR1 MNHEY and CDR2 SVGAGI. The CDR3 consists of 14 residues. Trimming removed 4 bases from V and 5 bases from J, with 15 bases in between. The CDR3 DNA is TGTGCCAGCAGTTTAATCTTCGGAGTCCACGAGCAGTACTTC. Protein: CASSLIFGVHEQYF.

V gene TRBV9 combines with J gene TRBJ2-3; D is possibly TRBD2 (5 bases). Germline CDR1 is SGDLS and CDR2 is YYNGEE. Trimming stripped 0 bases from V and 2 bases from J, with 13 bases between. This CDR3 is 16 amino acids long. The CDR3 loop is CASSVGWRTHTDTQYF. The CDR3, as DNA: TGTGCCAGCAGCGTAGGATGGAGGACCCACACAGATACGCAGTATTTT.

This clone was observed once. The rearrangement uses TRBV12-5 and TRBJ1-5; no clear D. Trimming took off 4 bases at V and 4 bases at J, with 17 bases between the two ends. This CDR3 is 16 amino acids long. The germline gives CDR1 LGHNT, CDR2 FRNRAP. CDR3 region: CASGSTPTSVNQPQHF. The CDR3 nucleotides are TGTGCTAGTGGTTCCACGCCCACGTCAGTTAATCAGCCCCAGCATTTT.

The rearrangement uses TRBV19 and TRBJ1-1; 9 bases map to TRBD1. The trim removed 4 bases at V and 4 bases at J, leaving 7 bases unmatched. The CDR3 is 15 residues long. The germline CDR1 and CDR2 sequences are LNHDA and SQIVND (reference sequence). The chain's CDR3 is CASSTWGDRATEAFF. CDR3 coding DNA: TGTGCCAGTAGTACGTGGGGGGACAGGGCCACTGAAGCTTTCTTT.

This rearrangement joins TRBV5-6 to TRBJ2-7; possible D gene TRBD2, 6 bases. The CDR3 is made up of 17 amino acids. Trimming took off 1 base at V and 6 bases at J, with 23 bases between the two ends. Germline V lookup: CDR1 SGHDT, CDR2 YYEEEE. CDR3 protein: CASSLLGRRVEISEQYF. The CDR3 nucleotides read TGTGCCAGCAGCTTGTTAGGGAGGAGGGTGGAAATAAGCGAGCAGTACTTC.